Each of the 18 T cell receptor beta chains below was sequenced from the same sample in a study of shared clonotypes between healthy human individuals. TCRdb's copy holds only in-frame clones and misses some; the assay was immunoSEQ multiplex PCR. The sample has 2 million to 2.5 million clones; approximately 95% are singletons. Sequencing was done on a sample of naive CD4+ T cells sorted from blood. Subset reported: CD45RA+ positively selected. These TCRs come from a man in his late teens or twenties in good health.

CDR3 residues: CASSYWVGGANTEAFF. The CDR3 region has the DNA TGTGCCAGCAGTTACTGGGTTGGTGGAGCCAACACTGAAGCTTTCTTT. The chain is built from TRBV6-5 and TRBJ1-1, with unresolved D. In germline, CDR1 is MNHEY, CDR2 SVGAGI. The CDR3 spans 16 residues. Trimming shortened V by 1 base and J by 2 bases, and 14 bases separated the two germline ends.

The chain carries TRBV11-2 and TRBJ1-2; the match to TRBD1 covers 10 bases. With 1 base clipped from V and 7 bases from J, the junction kept 6 bases outside the gene matches. The CDR3 is 15 amino acids. Per germline, CDR1 SGHAT and CDR2 FQNNGV. The CDR3 here is CASSLGDRGVFGYTF. The CDR3 DNA is TGTGCCAGCAGCTTAGGGGACAGGGGCGTTTTTGGCTACACCTTC.

This clone was observed once. The chain couples TRBV28 to TRBJ1-1; no clear D gene. Germline V gene lookup returns CDR1 MDHEN and CDR2 SYDVKM. Trimming shortened V by 5 bases and J by 1 base, and 8 bases separated the two germline ends. The CDR3 totals 13 residues. The CDR3 coding sequence is TGTGCCAGCAGTGGGAGGGAGAACACTGAAGCTTTCTTT. Protein product: CASSGRENTEAFF. The full variable domain, rest sourced from reference TRBV28 and TRBJ1-1, is DVKVTQSSRYLVKRTGEKVFLECVQDMDHENMFWYRQDPGLGLRLIYFSYDVKMKEKGDIPEGYSVSREKKERFSLILESASTNQTSMYLCASSGRENTEAFFGQGTRLTVV.

CDR3 in amino acids: CASSPEKLWVGFF. In DNA, the CDR3 is TGTGCCAGCAGCCCCGAAAAATTATGGGTGGGGTTCTTC. The chain links TRBV7-2 to TRBJ2-1; D not certain. CDR1 and CDR2 (germline): SGHTA, FQGNSA. Trimming left V 5 bases short and J 15 bases short, with 20 bases between. This CDR3 is built from 13 residues.

V and J are TRBV5-4 and TRBJ2-7, with 12 bases lining up with TRBD2. CDR3 length: 16 amino acids. Trimming at V came to 0 bases and at J to 6 bases, leaving 7 bases not matched to a gene. CDR1 and CDR2 from the germline V gene are SGHNT and YYREEE (reference sequence). CDR3: CASSLGLAGGPSEQYF. CDR3 nucleotide sequence: TGTGCCAGCAGCTTGGGGCTAGCGGGAGGGCCGAGCGAGCAGTACTTC.

The chain employs TRBV9 and TRBJ1-2; 11 bases line up with TRBD1. The germline V gene has CDR1 SGDLS and CDR2 YYNGEE. This CDR3 has 16 residues. V trimming: 1 base; J trimming: 10 bases; junction bases outside the gene matches: 12. As DNA, the CDR3 is TGTGCCAGCAGCGTAAAGCGGACAGGGGGCGAAGTTTTCTACACCTTC. This codes for CASSVKRTGGEVFYTF.

The V call is TRBV29-1, the J call TRBJ1-1, with D uncertain. The CDR3 is made up of 12 amino acids. CDR1 and CDR2 from the germline V gene are SQVTM and ANQGSEA. The germline V and J ends were trimmed by 7 bases and 1 base, with 10 bases remaining between them. The DNA for the CDR3 is TGCAGCGGGGGAGAGGGGAACACTGAAGCTTTCTTT. This sequence encodes CSGGEGNTEAFF.

CDR3 sequence (DNA): TGTGCCAGTAGTATCGGTAGGCTGGGGGACACTGAAGCTTTCTTT. Encoded protein: CASSIGRLGDTEAFF. This chain joins TRBV19 and TRBJ1-1; possibly TRBD1 for D (5 bases). The germline gives CDR1 LNHDA, CDR2 SQIVND (reference sequence). V was clipped by 3 bases and J by 3 bases, with 14 bases between them. The CDR3 runs to 15 residues.

Turning to this clone: This sample also contains other DNA sequences that code for the same CDR3. V and J are TRBV5-1 and TRBJ2-5, with 11 bases lining up with TRBD2. The germline V gene has CDR1 SGHRS and CDR2 YFSETQ. With 5 bases clipped from V and 4 bases from J, the junction kept 4 bases outside the gene matches. The length of the CDR3 is 14 residues. The CDR3 loop reads CASRAGTSGETQYF. The CDR3 DNA is TGCGCCAGCAGGGCCGGGACTAGCGGAGAGACCCAGTACTTC.

The chain employs TRBV27 and TRBJ1-1, with no clear D. Deletions cut 3 bases from V and 4 bases from J, with 9 bases between. The CDR3 is 13 amino acids. CDR1 and CDR2 from the germline V gene are MNHEY and SMNVEV (reference sequence). The DNA for the CDR3 is TGTGCCAGCAGTTTGGGGTCCGGCACTGAAGCTTTCTTT. Encoded protein: CASSLGSGTEAFF.

This clone was seen just once. This chain uses TRBV6-5 with TRBJ1-2; 10 bases match TRBD1. There are 15 residues in the CDR3. V lost 2 bases, J lost 7 bases, and 7 bases stayed unmatched. Germline CDR1 and CDR2: MNHEY and SVGAGI. The CDR3 DNA sequence: TGTGCCAGCAGTTACGCGACAGGGGGCGCGGGTGGCTACACCTTC. Translating it yields CASSYATGGAGGYTF.

The rearrangement joins TRBV18 to TRBJ1-5; 8 nucleotides line up with TRBD1. Germline V CDR1 and CDR2: KGHSH, LQKENI. There are 15 residues in the CDR3. V trimming: 3 bases; J trimming: 3 bases; junction bases outside the gene matches: 4. CDR3 sequence reads: CASSPTGAPNQPQHF. DNA of the CDR3: TGTGCCAGCTCACCGACAGGGGCTCCCAATCAGCCCCAGCATTTT.

The rearrangement uses TRBV5-1 and TRBJ2-5; D tentatively fits TRBD1 or TRBD2 (6 bases each). The germline V gene has CDR1 SGHRS and CDR2 YFSETQ. The length of the CDR3 is 15 residues. V was pared by 3 bases and J by 5 bases, with 17 bases between. The CDR3: CASSSGATGGETQYF. Here the CDR3 DNA reads TGCGCCAGCAGCTCCGGGGCGACAGGAGGGGAGACCCAGTACTTC.

The rearrangement joins TRBV10-3 to TRBJ1-2; D ambiguous. Looked up from germline, CDR1 is ENHRY and CDR2 is SYGVKD. V lost 0 bases and J 2 bases, leaving 13 bases between the germline ends. The CDR3 has 16 residues. In DNA, the CDR3 is TGTGCCATCAGTGAGTCGACTGTCGGACTAAACTATGGCTACACCTTC. Protein sequence: CAISESTVGLNYGYTF.

The genes are TRBV10-3 and TRBJ2-3, with TRBD2 matching over 7 bases. The CDR3 consists of 16 residues. Looked up from germline, CDR1 is ENHRY and CDR2 is SYGVKD. J was trimmed by 1 base and V by 10 bases; bases with no gene match: 14. In DNA form, the CDR3 reads TGTGCCACGACAAGCATGGGAGGGACGGGCACAGATACGCAGTATTTT. Translated, it gives CATTSMGGTGTDTQYF.

The chain is built from TRBV5-1 and TRBJ2-3; D might be TRBD1 or TRBD2, each matching 5 bases. The CDR3 runs 14 residues. V gave up 7 bases and J gave up 5 bases, with 17 bases separating them. From germline, CDR1 is SGHRS and CDR2 YFSETQ. CDR3 DNA: TGCGCCAGCTCCGGGACCCCCCTGGGAGATACGCAGTATTTT. Translated: CASSGTPLGDTQYF.

Points on this clone: In the same sample, other DNA sequences code for this CDR3. This chain links TRBV7-9 with TRBJ2-5; D might be TRBD2 (5 bases). The length of the CDR3 is 15 residues. Trimming pared 1 base from V and 1 base from J, leaving 10 bases between. The germline V gene has CDR1 SEHNR and CDR2 FQNEAQ (reference sequence). The CDR3 DNA sequence: TGTGCCAGCAGCTTAGGAGCGGTAATCCAAGAGACCCAGTACTTC. Protein sequence: CASSLGAVIQETQYF.

This clone was observed once. This chain links TRBV10-2 with TRBJ1-6; D possibly corresponds to TRBD1 (5 bases). V lost 5 bases to trimming and J lost 9 bases, with 17 bases between them. Germline CDR1 reads WSHSY; CDR2 reads SAAADI. The CDR3 runs 15 residues. The CDR3: CASSSQGVQTSPLHF. The CDR3, as DNA: TGCGCCAGCAGTTCTCAGGGAGTTCAGACTTCACCCCTCCACTTT.